Detailed here is one TCR beta chain. Assay: immunoSEQ multiplex PCR; the TCRdb copy retains only in-frame clones and omits some. This sample has about 1.5 million clones; around 98% occur once, and the top ten carry approximately 0.45%. These data come from a study of shared clonotypes between healthy human individuals. Study donors comprised healthy, HIV-negative adults devoid of recent acute infection or vaccination. This receptor was identified in a man aged 25-45 years in good health. The sample consisted of naive CD4+ T cells sorted from blood. Subset denoted: CD45RA+ positively selected.

Here the CDR3 DNA reads TGCGCCAGCAGTGAGTCAGGGGGCGGACAAGAGACCCAGTACTTC. This codes for CASSESGGGQETQYF. The chain carries TRBV10-1 and TRBJ2-5; 7 bases are a match to TRBD1. The V gene's germline CDR1 is WNHNN and CDR2 SYGVQD (reference sequence). This CDR3 spans 15 amino acids. With 0 bases clipped from V and 2 bases from J, the junction kept 3 bases outside the gene matches.